This entry features one TCR beta chain sequence. The same CDR3 arises from other DNA sequences in this sample as well. This sample was taken from a study of shared clonotypes between healthy human individuals. Study context: The cohort comprised a couple of women and three men. Their ages spanned 18 to 49 years. Each donor's CD4 naive and CD4 memory cells filled three plates apiece, CD8 naive two, and CD8 memory one.

Every contributor of samples was a Caucasian grown-up residing in Nashville, Tennessee. The CDR3 runs to 12 residues. The germline V gene encodes CDR1 SGHAT and CDR2 FQNNGV. Trimming removed 4 bases from V and 7 bases from J, with 11 bases in between. Tens of thousands of T cell genomes (around 200 ng DNA) went into each sorted-subset replicate. Some clones are missing from TCRdb's copy, which holds only in-frame ones; the method was immunoSEQ multiplex PCR. This sample has millions of clones, with over 85% found just once. What was sequenced was naive CD4+ T cells from PBMCs. Stated subset: CD45RA+ positively selected. The source is a man aged 18 to 35 in good health. Some clones in this sample may be carry-over from other donors' samples. This chain connects TRBV11-2 to TRBJ2-7; tentative D call: TRBD2 (5 bases). As DNA, the CDR3 is TGTGCCAGCAGCTACACCTCGGGGGAGCAGTACTTC. This encodes CASSYTSGEQYF.